This TCR beta chain was retrieved from a study of shared clonotypes between healthy human individuals (dated by TCRdb to the early 2020s). The study in broad terms: The cohort included a few men and a couple of women between 18 and 49 years of age. For each donor, CD4 naive and CD4 memory were each run on three plates, CD8 naive on two plates, and CD8 memory on one plate. Blood TCR repertoires of five healthy adults were deeply sequenced to estimate repertoire size and the extent of clonotype sharing between individuals. Different laboratories and diverse techniques were used to prepare libraries and sequence TCR repertoires, to increase sequencing depth and limit assay-specific biases. Each donor's leukapheresis produced roughly between roughly 0.9 and 9 billion PBMCs.

Healthy HIV-negative adults with no recently reported acute infections or vaccinations were included as donors. Every donor was a Caucasian adult residing in Nashville, Tennessee, USA. CD4+ T cells were enriched through magnetic negative selection, after which naive cells were positively selected on CD45RA and the remaining negative fraction served as the memory subset. After blood collection by leukapheresis, PBMCs were isolated using Ficoll-Histopaque density gradient centrifugation and then cryopreserved in the vapor phase of liquid nitrogen. Purity and quantity of every magnetically sorted T cell population were checked by analytical flow cytometry. Each sorted fraction had its genomic DNA isolated and then quantified by UV absorbance on a Nanodrop 2000c. The germline V gene (reference sequence) sets CDR1 to LNHDA and CDR2 to SQIVND. The CDR3 starts with the cysteine, ends with the phenylalanine, and has 15 residues. Of all the DNA, just the CDR3 is kept, 45 bases in frame from base 1. V drops 1 base and J drops 1 base, leaving 11 bases in between.

Using the deep immunoSEQ assay, TCR CDR3 regions were amplified from genomic DNA by multiplex PCR. Genomic DNA extracted from each cell subset was distributed evenly over all wells of several immunoSEQ 96-well plates, and each plate served as one replicate. For sorted subsets, each replicate PCR was loaded with about 0.2 ug genomic DNA, equivalent to some 31,000 T cell genomes. Purified libraries were measured with a Qubit 3.0 fluorometer, size-checked on a Bioanalyzer 2100, and measured again with the KAPA Library Quantification kit. Every immunoSEQ 96-well plate was sequenced on a dedicated single-read 150-cycle Illumina NextSeq 550 flow cell. Per the authors' processing: Because the immunoSEQ output held only junctional sequences and lacked quality scores, the filtering could not match the filtering applied to full-length reads. To assign V/J genes and CDR3, sequences were annotated against IMGT germline references using PyIR, a Python wrapper for IgBLAST v1.9. Reads with weak V/J assignments (E-value above 1e-6), missing CDR3, stop codons, out-of-frame junctions, or ambiguous translated residues were removed. V3J clonotypes were defined as sequences sharing an identical inferred V gene, J gene, and CDR3 amino acid sequence. Percentage overlap between repertoires was calculated by dividing the number of shared unique clonotypes by the size of the smaller repertoire. RTK rarefaction, the Chao1 estimator, and Recon v2.1 estimates of unobserved clonotypes were used to assess repertoire richness. OLGA was used to compute generation probabilities for all TCRbeta clonotypes that the gDNA method yielded from a handful of donors. The immuneACCESS repertoire file appears here via TCRdb, limited to in-frame rearrangements. These files lack a portion of the clones; in checked studies, under half of the deficit traces to unresolved V genes, and the cause of the others is not known. D and trimming come from the DNA, and the V and J calls and clone size come from that table. Counted in this sample were around 1.1 million clones; around 78% of them appeared once. Of the sample, 0.61% is held by the ten largest clones.

Concerning this clone: The antigen it recognizes is unknown. One base away there is no much larger clone; base qualities are not given.

Results the study describes overall, beyond this receptor: The genetic and exposure-history diversity represented was limited by the small number of donors. When several donors were compared, the shared fraction of clonotypes was around 4.6% for naive CD4, about 4% for naive CD8, more than 2% for memory CD4, and under 0.5% for memory CD8. Clonotypes shared by all four sorted-subset donors showed higher generation probabilities than non-shared clonotypes. Incomplete sequencing was indicated by rarefaction of sorted-subset datasets, despite the large sequencing depth. Pairwise subsampling led to the expectation that sequencing depth would affect the degree of clonotype sharing among donors. Naive subsets generally had larger estimated clonotype richness than memory subsets did. Sampling was restricted to blood, and TCR repertoires in tissue are likely to differ from TCR repertoires in blood.

The sequence came from a man aged 18 to 30 in good health. Some clones in this sample may be carry-over from other donors' samples. The sequencing input was memory CD4+ T cells from PBMCs. Read against the paper, the sample's cell subset or site label means: CD45RA-negative fraction. Recombination joined TRBV19 with TRBJ2-7; TRBD2 could be the D gene, as 6 bases match. The DNA is as follows: TGTGCCAGTAGTATAGTGGCGGGAAGGTCCTACGAGCAGTACTTC. The resulting protein is CASSIVAGRSYEQYF.